Below, 18 T cell receptor beta chains from the same sample are listed, as sequenced in a study of a mutant IDH1 vaccine in newly diagnosed glioma (dated by TCRdb to about 2021). These receptors' antigens are unknown. The library was prepared using the immunoSEQ multiplex PCR assay. TCRdb took this table from immuneACCESS and kept in-frame rearrangements with V and J called. Such tables lack part of the clones; where checked against another copy, unresolved V genes explain under half of the gap, and the rest is unexplained. The sample table holds about 54,000 clones, of which about 80% were seen once. About 6.3% of the sample comes from the top ten. The time point tag for this specimen amounts to: week 23, last vaccination. A 20-mer mutant IDH1 peptide at 300 micrograms in Montanide made up each vaccine dose, which was injected subcutaneously together with topical imiquimod. Source: PBMCs, taken from a glioma patient whose treatment included an IDH1 peptide vaccine. The source of these receptors is a man between 35 and 55 years old with glioma.

This clone was detected only a few times. CDR3 in amino acids: CASSLRQSEGYEQYF. The CDR3 bases are TGTGCCAGCAGCTTGAGACAGTCCGAAGGCTACGAGCAGTACTTC. The gene calls are TRBV5-5 and TRBJ2-7, with D maybe TRBD1 (5 bases). Germline CDR1 SGHKS, CDR2 YYEKEE (reference sequence). The CDR3 covers 15 residues. V was pared by 1 base and J by 3 bases, with 14 bases between.

As for this clone: Other DNA sequences in the sample encode the same CDR3. This chain joins TRBV6-5 and TRBJ1-1, with a possible D match to TRBD1 (5 bases). V was pared by 6 bases and J by 1 base, with 9 bases between. The CDR3 runs to 13 residues. Germline V gene sequence: CDR1 MNHEY, CDR2 SVGAGI. DNA of the CDR3: TGTGCCAGCAGAGGGACGGGGAACACTGAAGCTTTCTTT. It yields the protein CASRGTGNTEAFF.

The rearrangement joins TRBV7-2 to TRBJ1-5; TRBD1 is a possible D gene (6 bases). The CDR3 has 14 residues. Trimming shortened V by 6 bases and J by 3 bases, and 12 bases separated the two germline ends. Germline CDR1 SGHTA, CDR2 FQGNSA. The CDR3 DNA sequence: TGTGCCAGCAGGACCGGACAGCTCAATCAGCCCCAGCATTTT. Residues: CASRTGQLNQPQHF.

The chain uses TRBV11-2 and TRBJ1-1; D is undetermined. The CDR3 is made up of 14 amino acids. Germline CDR1 and CDR2: SGHAT and FQNNGV. Between the trimmed V and J ends, which lost 5 bases and 0 bases, there was a span of 10 bases. In DNA, the CDR3 is TGTGCCAGCAGCCTTCCTTTCATGAACACTGAAGCTTTCTTT. It is translated as CASSLPFMNTEAFF.

This chain connects TRBV4-1 to TRBJ2-1, with D tentatively TRBD1 (5 bases). Germline V gives CDR1 MGHRA, CDR2 YSYEKL. Trimming removed 3 bases at V and 2 bases at J, with 14 bases between. The CDR3 runs 16 residues. CDR3 amino acids: CASSQDLADTYNEQFF. For the CDR3, the DNA is TGCGCCAGCAGCCAGGACCTGGCGGACACCTACAATGAGCAGTTCTTC.

The chain employs TRBV7-2 and TRBJ2-5; no reliable D call. The V and J ends lost 1 base and 5 bases respectively, with 11 bases between them. There are 14 residues in the CDR3. CDR1 SGHTA and CDR2 FQGNSA come from the germline V gene. CDR3 sequence (DNA): TGTGCCAGCAGCTTAGGTGGGCCGGGTGAGACCCAGTACTTC. Amino acid sequence: CASSLGGPGETQYF.

For the CDR3, the DNA is TGTGCCTGGAATTCGGGGATGAACTATGGCTACACCTTC. Protein: CAWNSGMNYGYTF. The J gene is TRBJ1-2, the V gene TRBV30; D not resolved. Trimming stripped 4 bases from V and 2 bases from J, with 11 bases between. Germline V CDR1 and CDR2: GTSNPN, SVGIG (reference sequence). The CDR3 runs 13 residues.

The chain recombines TRBV2 with TRBJ1-5; D may be TRBD1 (5 bases). The CDR3 totals 13 residues. Trimming removed 8 bases at V and 6 bases at J, with 14 bases between. CDR1 and CDR2 (germline): SNHLY, FYNNEI. CDR3 DNA: TGTGCCAGCGGACCAGGGTTCGGTCAGCCCCAGCATTTT. This gives the protein CASGPGFGQPQHF.

V usage is TRBV19 and J usage is TRBJ1-3; D gene unclear. This CDR3 region has 15 residues. With 6 bases removed from V and 0 bases from J, the gap between germline ends came to 12 bases. Looked up from germline, CDR1 is LNHDA and CDR2 is SQIVND (reference sequence). CDR3 coding DNA: TGTGCCAGTAGCCCGCGGGCCTACTCTGGAAACACCATATATTTT. This gives the protein CASSPRAYSGNTIYF.

This clone was detected only once. The chain carries TRBV18 and TRBJ1-2, with TRBD1 as a possible D gene (5 bases). CDR1 and CDR2 from the germline V gene are KGHSH and LQKENI. This CDR3 is 15 amino acids long. Between the trimmed V and J ends, which lost 3 bases and 0 bases, there was a span of 11 bases. The CDR3 coding sequence is TGTGCCAGCTCACCCGACAGTACTGCTAACTATGGCTACACCTTC. Its translation is CASSPDSTANYGYTF.

The rearrangement links TRBV6-5 to TRBJ2-7; 7 nucleotides match TRBD1. The germline gives CDR1 MNHEY, CDR2 SVGAGI. The CDR3 sequence is 14 residues long. V dropped 5 bases and J dropped 0; count of bases not matched to a gene: 4. CDR3 protein: CASSTRTGSYEQYF. The CDR3 bases are TGTGCCAGCAGTACTCGGACAGGCTCCTACGAGCAGTACTTC.

The chain recombines TRBV5-4 with TRBJ2-7, with a tentative D call TRBD1 (7 bases). V was cut by 3 bases and J by 5 bases, with 18 bases left in between. The CDR3 extends over 15 amino acids. Germline loops: CDR1 SGHNT, CDR2 YYREEE (reference sequence). CDR3 region: CASSSTGAGIHEQYF. The CDR3, as DNA: TGTGCCAGCAGCTCCACAGGGGCGGGAATTCACGAGCAGTACTTC.

V and J are TRBV7-8 and TRBJ2-7; TRBD2 agrees at 8 bases. This CDR3 has 16 residues. Germline CDR1 reads SGHVS; CDR2 reads FQNEAQ. After removal of 1 base from V and 0 bases from J, the junction contained 5 bases not matched to a gene. The CDR3 bases are TGTGCCAGCAGCTTAGGGTCAGCGGGGGTCTCCTACGAGCAGTACTTC. Protein sequence: CASSLGSAGVSYEQYF.

The gene calls are TRBV27 and TRBJ2-2; D remains ambiguous. The CDR3 consists of 13 residues. Between the trimmed V and J ends, which lost 2 bases and 2 bases, there was a span of 3 bases. Germline assignment: CDR1 MNHEY and CDR2 SMNVEV (reference sequence). The CDR3 coding sequence is TGTGCCAGCAGTTTAGTCAACACCGGGGAGCTGTTTTTT. Translation gives CASSLVNTGELFF.

This rearrangement joins TRBV5-8 to TRBJ1-5, with D perhaps TRBD1 (6 bases). V was shortened by 0 bases and J by 0 bases, with 16 bases between the two germline ends. CDR1 SGHTS and CDR2 YDEGEE come from the germline V gene. This CDR3 comprises 18 residues. CDR3 amino acids: CASSLGTGSFNSNQPQHF. CDR3 in DNA: TGTGCCAGCAGCTTGGGAACAGGGAGCTTCAATAGCAATCAGCCCCAGCATTTT.

The rearrangement joins TRBV30 to TRBJ2-1, with 8 bases aligning to TRBD1. Unmatched junction bases numbered 9, after V lost 3 bases and J lost 8 bases. This CDR3 is built from 14 residues. The germline V gene encodes CDR1 GTSNPN and CDR2 SVGIG (reference sequence). The CDR3 sequence is CAWRGDRLFDEQFF. Here the CDR3 DNA reads TGTGCCTGGAGGGGGGACAGGTTGTTCGATGAGCAGTTCTTC.

The chain joins TRBV4-2 to TRBJ2-2; 10 bases fit TRBD1. Per the germline V gene, CDR1 is LGHNA and CDR2 is YNFKEQ. The J segment lost 6 bases and the V segment lost 1 base, leaving 5 bases of the junction unmatched. This CDR3 has 16 amino acids. CDR3 DNA: TGTGCCAGCAGCCAAGTGGGACAGGGGATAGCCGGGGAGCTGTTTTTT. Amino acids: CASSQVGQGIAGELFF.

The V gene is TRBV30, the J gene TRBJ1-2; unclear D gene. The CDR3 extends over 14 amino acids. The V end was cut by 0 bases, the J end by 4 bases, with 12 bases between. The germline V gene has CDR1 GTSNPN and CDR2 SVGIG (reference sequence). The CDR3 loop is CAWSVSAAPYGYTF. The CDR3 DNA sequence: TGTGCCTGGAGTGTATCGGCAGCCCCCTATGGCTACACCTTC.